This record covers a single T cell receptor beta chain. In the original analysis: For nucleated cells, counts were estimated from reference gene primer amplification. The data were produced by immunoSEQ multiplex PCR, yet TCRdb's version contains in-frame clones alone and is incomplete. The V and J calls and clone size come from that table; D and trimming were worked out from the DNA. The sample holds 130,000 or so clones, roughly 79% seen once. This sample stems from a study of blood T cell repertoires in COVID-19. On the study more broadly: COVID-19 samples from acute and convalescent phases originated in the United States, Italy and Spain. From T cells, B-cell-depleted T cells, or PBMCs came the material, which was cDNA or gDNA.

The material sequenced was peripheral blood. The clonotype comes from an elderly man with acute or convalescent COVID-19.

DNA for the CDR3: TGTGCCAGCAGCCAAACAGGGCAGCTGTTTTTT. It encodes CASSQTGQLFF. The chain carries TRBV3-1 (or the pseudogene TRBV3-2) and TRBJ2-2; TRBD1 is a possible D gene (6 bases). The germline V gene has CDR1 LGHDT and CDR2 YNNKEL (reference sequence). The CDR3 is made up of 11 amino acids. The V gene lost 2 bases and the J gene lost 12 bases, with 7 bases spanning the gap.